This is a list of T cell receptor beta chains from one sample in a study of blood T cell repertoires in COVID-19. Measured with immunoSEQ multiplex PCR; TCRdb has only the in-frame clones, and not every one. The data hold about 87,000 clones, with 70% to 90% observed a single time. Sequencing was performed on peripheral blood. The receptors originated from a woman of 80 years or more with COVID-19, enrolled during active disease. Both conserved end residues are trimmed from each CDR3. Fields, in order: CDR3 protein, V gene, J gene.

cdr3_aa: ASSPLYRDRGRISSYNEQF
v_call: TRBV13
j_call: TRBJ2-1

cdr3_aa: ASSFGTNYGYT
v_call: TRBV5-4
j_call: TRBJ1-2

cdr3_aa: ASSLGLAGPNEQF
v_call: TRBV7-7
j_call: TRBJ2-1

cdr3_aa: AWSVRTENTGELF
v_call: TRBV30
j_call: TRBJ2-2

cdr3_aa: ASSQGPGGQETQY
v_call: TRBV14
j_call: TRBJ2-5

cdr3_aa: SVEPGGTDTQY
v_call: TRBV29-1
j_call: TRBJ2-3

cdr3_aa: ASSEWGRNTEAF
v_call: TRBV6-1
j_call: TRBJ1-1

cdr3_aa: ASSPSGEAYTEAF
v_call: TRBV11-3
j_call: TRBJ1-1

cdr3_aa: ASSGPGGGTQY
v_call: TRBV9
j_call: TRBJ2-5

cdr3_aa: ASSLVGEGELF
v_call: TRBV27
j_call: TRBJ1-4

cdr3_aa: ASSSILGADTQY
v_call: TRBV6-4
j_call: TRBJ2-3

cdr3_aa: ASRAGTGGLPQH
v_call: TRBV2
j_call: TRBJ1-5

cdr3_aa: ATSTRGNTGELF
v_call: TRBV15
j_call: TRBJ2-2

cdr3_aa: ASSLASAYEQY
v_call: TRBV7-2
j_call: TRBJ2-7

cdr3_aa: ASSLMLNTEAF
v_call: TRBV6-4
j_call: TRBJ1-1

cdr3_aa: ASSIRMLAGVIGELF
v_call: TRBV19
j_call: TRBJ2-2

cdr3_aa: ASIDPGQGAGELF
v_call: TRBV6-6
j_call: TRBJ2-2

cdr3_aa: ASSPSTGYQETQY
v_call: TRBV18
j_call: TRBJ2-5

cdr3_aa: ASSQDAGRSNQPQH
v_call: TRBV4-1
j_call: TRBJ1-5

cdr3_aa: SVGRTGSPYEQY
v_call: TRBV29-1
j_call: TRBJ2-7

cdr3_aa: ASSEMLRGEQF
v_call: TRBV6-1
j_call: TRBJ2-1

cdr3_aa: ASSLFDSTYSNQPQH
v_call: TRBV28
j_call: TRBJ1-5

cdr3_aa: ASSLTGARGYT
v_call: TRBV9
j_call: TRBJ1-2

cdr3_aa: ASSQDNRDSWLSTNEKLF
v_call: TRBV3-1/TRBV3-2
j_call: TRBJ1-4

cdr3_aa: ASSPLSSYEQY
v_call: TRBV18
j_call: TRBJ2-7

cdr3_aa: ASTQTRGADTQY
v_call: TRBV3-1/TRBV3-2
j_call: TRBJ2-3

cdr3_aa: ASSQEPRASGYNEQF
v_call: TRBV4-1
j_call: TRBJ2-1

cdr3_aa: ASSPTGVDGYT
v_call: TRBV18
j_call: TRBJ1-2

cdr3_aa: ASSPGTGGAKTQY
v_call: TRBV9
j_call: TRBJ2-5

cdr3_aa: ASRQGLADEQF
v_call: TRBV19
j_call: TRBJ2-1

cdr3_aa: AWSLNLAGSTEAF
v_call: TRBV30
j_call: TRBJ1-1

cdr3_aa: ASSLGDRASGYT
v_call: TRBV7-2
j_call: TRBJ1-2

cdr3_aa: ASSLAGSQQY
v_call: TRBV11-3
j_call: TRBJ2-7

cdr3_aa: ASSRDRVYGYT
v_call: TRBV18
j_call: TRBJ1-2

cdr3_aa: ASSVQGYSYNEQF
v_call: TRBV9
j_call: TRBJ2-1

cdr3_aa: ASSLPHNNQPQH
v_call: TRBV28
j_call: TRBJ1-5

cdr3_aa: ASSPAGGGSTDTQY
v_call: TRBV7-3
j_call: TRBJ2-3

cdr3_aa: ASRADGDTQY
v_call: TRBV2
j_call: TRBJ2-3

cdr3_aa: AWRELGGSFGANVLT
v_call: TRBV30
j_call: TRBJ2-6

cdr3_aa: ASSIPTGTGNTIY
v_call: TRBV19
j_call: TRBJ1-3

cdr3_aa: ATSPSFTDTQY
v_call: TRBV24-1
j_call: TRBJ2-3

cdr3_aa: ASSPLSGAGANVLT
v_call: TRBV3-1/TRBV3-2
j_call: TRBJ2-6

cdr3_aa: ASSQTSGSDEQY
v_call: TRBV7-3
j_call: TRBJ2-7

cdr3_aa: ASSLESGFTDTQY
v_call: TRBV5-1
j_call: TRBJ2-3

cdr3_aa: ASSPGLQETQY
v_call: TRBV13
j_call: TRBJ2-5